Each of the 10 T cell receptor beta chains below was sequenced from the same sample in a study of T cells after yellow fever vaccination (dated 2019 in TCRdb). Libraries were prepared through 5' RACE. Instrument on record: Illumina HiSeq 2500. The public sequencing data were trimmed at Q25 with fastp and processed into clonotypes with MiXCR by TCRdb, which kept only in-frame beta chains. Every CDR3 protein is listed once, alongside the most common genes and DNA of its rows. The sample data list fewer than 350,000 distinct CDR3 sequences, and over 8% of these were observed just once. The biggest ten clones account for around 17% of the sample. The treatment or condition label here, explained by the study, means: live attenuated yellow fever vaccine strain. Here the sequenced sample was PBMCs, taken on the day of the first yellow fever vaccination. Source of these receptors: a young man who received the YFV17D yellow fever vaccine.

The chain is built from TRBV6-1 and TRBJ2-7; possibly TRBD2 for D (6 bases). Germline V CDR1 and CDR2: MNHNS, SASEGT. The germline V and J ends were trimmed by 1 base and 7 bases, with 11 bases remaining between them. The CDR3 consists of 13 residues. CDR3 DNA sequence: TGTGCCAGCAGTGAAGGACGGGCGGGAGAGCAGTACGTC. Translating gives CASSEGRAGEQYV.

V usage is TRBV12-3 or TRBV12-4 and J usage is TRBJ1-5, with 7 bases identical to TRBD1. The V gene end was trimmed by 3 bases and the J gene end by 3 bases; junction bases not matched to a gene: 11. CDR3 size: 17 residues. CDR3 nucleotides: TGTGCCAGCAGTTTTAGGCGTACAGGGGACCCCAATCAGCCCCAGCATTTT. Its protein product is CASSFRRTGDPNQPQHF.

This clonotype turned up a few times. V gene TRBV2 combines with J gene TRBJ1-1; D uncertain. Germline CDR1 and CDR2: SNHLY and FYNNEI. The CDR3 covers 14 residues. Trimming took 4 bases from V and 5 from J, leaving 14 bases between them. CDR3 DNA sequence: TGTGCCAGCAGTGGAGAGGGATTCATTACTGAAGCTTTCTTT. As protein: CASSGEGFITEAFF. Variable domain in full (rest from reference TRBV2 and TRBJ1-1): EPEVTQTPSHQVTQMGQEVILRCVPISNHLYFYWYRQILGQKVEFLVSFYNNEISEKSEIFDDQFSVERPDGSNFTLKIRSTKLEDSAMYFCASSGEGFITEAFFGQGTRLTVV.

This clonotype was detected only a few times. This chain connects TRBV12-3 or TRBV12-4 to TRBJ2-7; the D is unclear. This CDR3 is 14 amino acids long. Trimming pared 1 base from V and 6 bases from J, leaving 13 bases between. CDR3 protein: CASSLGLLKSEQYF. CDR3 in DNA: TGTGCCAGCAGTTTAGGCCTGCTTAAGTCCGAGCAGTACTTC.

This clonotype has only one observation. J is TRBJ1-2 and V is TRBV20-1; D might be TRBD1 (5 bases). CDR3 length equals 14 residues. Germline values: CDR1 DFQATT, CDR2 SNEGSKA (reference sequence). The DNA for the CDR3 is TGCAGGCCCGACGGGGGGAAGTTTAACTATGGCTACACCTTC. Translated, it gives CRPDGGKFNYGYTF.

This clonotype has ten or more counts. The chain is built from TRBV12-3 or TRBV12-4 and TRBJ1-4; 8 bases match TRBD1. The CDR3 covers 16 residues. The V gene end was trimmed by 6 bases and the J gene end by 7 bases; junction bases not matched to a gene: 13. The CDR3 reads CASSFSETGEGEKLFF. In nucleotides, the CDR3 is TGTGCCAGCAGCTTCAGCGAGACAGGGGAGGGTGAAAAACTGTTTTTT.

Only a few counts were recorded for this clonotype. The rearrangement joins TRBV6-2 or TRBV6-3 to TRBJ2-7; D gene uncertain. This CDR3 has 15 amino acids. Trimming took 4 bases from V and 1 from J, leaving 14 bases between them. Germline assignment: CDR1 MNHEY and CDR2 SVGEGT. In DNA, the CDR3 is TGTGCCAGCAGTTCGGGTGCACTCCGGTCCTACGAGCAGTACGTC. Protein product: CASSSGALRSYEQYV.

The chain recombines TRBV20-1 with TRBJ2-3, with 7 bases identical to TRBD1. The V gene's germline CDR1 is DFQATT and CDR2 SNEGSKA (reference sequence). The CDR3 totals 14 residues. With 7 bases clipped from V and 1 base from J, the junction kept 8 bases outside the gene matches. CDR3 bases: TGCAGTGGGGCCAAGGGGGCGCGCACAGATACGCAGTATTTT. Encoded protein: CSGAKGARTDTQYF.

The CDR3 reads CATGGRGAYNEQFF. The CDR3 DNA follows: TGTGCCACCGGCGGTCGAGGGGCCTACAATGAGCAGTTCTTC. The genes are TRBV15 and TRBJ2-1; D may correspond to TRBD1 or TRBD2 (5 bases each). The CDR3 length is 14 residues. Germline V gives CDR1 LNHNV, CDR2 YYDKDF (reference sequence). Trimming left V 8 bases short and J 2 bases short, with 13 bases between.

This sequence joins TRBV7-2 and TRBJ2-3, with TRBD2 matching 8 bases. The CDR3 length is 15 residues. In germline, CDR1 is SGHTA, CDR2 FQGNSA. After removal of 2 bases from V and 1 base from J, the junction contained 2 bases not matched to a gene. CDR3 sequence reads: CASSLLGGGTDTQYF. DNA of the CDR3: TGTGCCAGCAGCTTACTCGGGGGGGGCACAGATACGCAGTATTTT. The full variable domain, its missing parts supplied by reference TRBV7-2 and TRBJ2-3, is GAGVSQSPSNKVTEKGKDVELRCDPISGHTALYWYRQSLGQGLEFLIYFQGNSAPDKSGLPSDRFSAERTGGSVSTLTIQRTQQEDSAVYLCASSLLGGGTDTQYFGPGTRLTVL.